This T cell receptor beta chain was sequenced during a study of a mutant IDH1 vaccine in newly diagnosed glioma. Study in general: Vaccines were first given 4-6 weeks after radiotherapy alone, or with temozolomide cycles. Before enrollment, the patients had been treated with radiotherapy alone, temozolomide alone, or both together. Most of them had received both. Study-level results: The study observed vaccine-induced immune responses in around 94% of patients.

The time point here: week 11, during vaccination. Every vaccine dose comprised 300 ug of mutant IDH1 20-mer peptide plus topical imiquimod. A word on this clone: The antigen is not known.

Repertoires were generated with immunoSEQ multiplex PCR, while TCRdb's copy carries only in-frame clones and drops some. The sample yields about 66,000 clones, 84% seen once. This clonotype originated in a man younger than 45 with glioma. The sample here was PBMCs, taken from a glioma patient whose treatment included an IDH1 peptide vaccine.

CDR3 residues: CASSLTVGSTEAFF. In nucleotides, the CDR3 is TGTGCCAGCAGCTTAACCGTAGGGAGCACTGAAGCTTTCTTT. The V and J genes are TRBV7-3 and TRBJ1-1; D remains unclear. The CDR3 extends over 14 amino acids. V lost 0 bases to trimming and J lost 4 bases, with 9 bases between them. Germline V gene sequence: CDR1 SGHTA, CDR2 FQGTGA. The full variable domain, its missing parts supplied by reference TRBV7-3 and TRBJ1-1, is GAGVSQTPSNKVTEKGKYVELRCDPISGHTALYWYRQSLGQGPEFLIYFQGTGAADDSGLPNDRFFAVRPEGSVSTLKIQRTERGDSAVYLCASSLTVGSTEAFFGQGTRLTVV.